This T cell receptor beta chain was observed in a study of CD4 T cells in relation to SARS-CoV-2 and coronaviruses. Study summary: PBMCs were cultured with antigen for less than twelve days before TCR beta sequencing. Two subjects were Hispanic; patients were seven to nine males and a few females.

The repertoire was sequenced with immunoSEQ multiplex PCR; TCRdb's copy has only in-frame clones and lacks some. Among about 36,000 clones listed, 77% were seen once. With respect to this clone: What it binds is not known.

There are 14 residues in the CDR3. V was pared by 6 bases and J by 3 bases, with 9 bases between. Germline V gene sequence: CDR1 SGHVS, CDR2 FQNEAQ. Sequencing input: memory CD4+ T cells from PBMCs, cultured in vitro. The sequence was collected from an adult with COVID-19. The chain carries TRBV7-8 and TRBJ2-6; no clear D. In DNA, the CDR3 is TGTGCCAGCAGTTCCCCAATTGGGGCCAACGTCCTGACTTTC. Translating gives CASSSPIGANVLTF.